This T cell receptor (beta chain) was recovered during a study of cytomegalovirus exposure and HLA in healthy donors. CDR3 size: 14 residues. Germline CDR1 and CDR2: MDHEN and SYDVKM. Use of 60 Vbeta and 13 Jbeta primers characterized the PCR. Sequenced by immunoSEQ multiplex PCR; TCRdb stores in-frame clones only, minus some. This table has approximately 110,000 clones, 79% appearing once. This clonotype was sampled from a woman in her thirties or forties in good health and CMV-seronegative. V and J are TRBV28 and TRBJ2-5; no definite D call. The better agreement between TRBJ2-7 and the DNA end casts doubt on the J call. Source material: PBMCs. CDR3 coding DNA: TGTGCCAGCAGTTTGTGGAGTTACTCCTACGAGCAGTACTTC. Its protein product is CASSLWSYSYEQYF.